Shown below are 14 T cell receptor beta chains from a single sample sequenced in a study of human T cells and chemical hapten exposure. Indicated time point: patch test 2, 6 weeks after DPC sensitization. Treatment specified: therapeutic diphenylcyclopropenone sensitization with weekly scalp DPC. TCRdb passed the RACE reads through MiXCR, listing each CDR3 protein once. This sample carries tens of thousands of distinct CDR3 sequences, about 9.3% of them seen once, and the ten largest clones take around 7.3%. The material sequenced was whole blood, taken in connection with sensitization to the hapten diphenylcyclopropenone (DPC). These receptors all stem from a woman between 50 and 59 years old with alopecia areata. Some clones in this sample may be carry-over from other donors' samples.

Many counts were recorded for this clonotype. CDR3 amino acids: CASIPSGSQETQYF. As DNA, the CDR3 is TGTGCCAGCATCCCTTCCGGGAGCCAAGAGACCCAGTACTTC. The V call is TRBV12-3 or TRBV12-4, the J call TRBJ2-5, with a tentative D call TRBD2 (6 bases). Trimming removed 7 bases at V and 1 base at J, with 13 bases between. The CDR3 is made up of 14 amino acids.

The V call is TRBV9, the J call TRBJ2-3; no clear D. V gave up 6 bases and J gave up 3 bases, with 5 bases separating them. The germline V gene has CDR1 SGDLS and CDR2 YYNGEE. This CDR3 spans 11 amino acids. CDR3 protein: CASTSTDTQYF. DNA for the CDR3: TGTGCCAGCACCAGTACAGATACGCAGTATTTT.

This clonotype has at least ten counts. The chain links TRBV6-6 to TRBJ2-1; 9 bases match TRBD2. Looked up from germline, CDR1 is MNHNY and CDR2 is SVGAGI (reference sequence). The CDR3 spans 15 residues. The ends lost 6 bases at V and 8 bases at J; junction bases unmatched: 11. The CDR3 protein is CASSRDGGTSYEQFF. In DNA form, the CDR3 reads TGTGCCAGCAGCCGGGACGGCGGGACTAGCTATGAGCAGTTCTTC.

This clonotype was picked up many times. The chain combines TRBV6-1 with TRBJ2-2, with 7 positions matching TRBD2. This CDR3 region has 16 residues. Germline trimming cut 2 bases from V and 3 bases from J; bases unmatched to any gene: 6. Germline loops: CDR1 MNHNS, CDR2 SASEGT. The CDR3 here is CASSEFGTTYTGELFF. Written as DNA, the CDR3 is TGTGCCAGCAGTGAATTCGGGACTACCTACACCGGGGAGCTGTTTTTT.

This clonotype was counted many times. The V call is TRBV2, the J call TRBJ1-3, with no clear D. Germline CDR1 reads SNHLY; CDR2 reads FYNNEI. The CDR3 contains 10 residues. The germline V and J ends were trimmed by 6 bases and 4 bases, with 1 base remaining between them. CDR3 region: CASRGNTIYF. The CDR3 coding sequence is TGTGCCAGCAGAGGAAACACCATATATTTT.

This clonotype showed up many times. The rearrangement joins TRBV20-1 to TRBJ2-7, with D maybe TRBD1 (6 bases). The V and J ends lost 5 bases and 3 bases respectively, with 11 bases between them. The germline V gene encodes CDR1 DFQATT and CDR2 SNEGSKA (reference sequence). This CDR3 spans 12 amino acids. DNA of the CDR3: TGCAGTGCTTACAGGGAAAACTACGAGCAGTACTTC. Its translation is CSAYRENYEQYF.

V is TRBV6-5 and J is TRBJ2-7; 7 bases match TRBD2. Germline assignment: CDR1 MNHEY and CDR2 SVGAGI. This CDR3 spans 12 amino acids. J gave up 2 bases and V 8 bases, and 3 bases lay outside the gene matches. CDR3 region: CASAGVAYEQYF. DNA of the CDR3: TGTGCCAGCGCGGGAGTTGCCTACGAGCAGTACTTC.

In its sample, this clonotype was seen a few times. The V call is TRBV13, the J call TRBJ2-3; TRBD2 agrees at 9 bases. Germline-derived CDR1 and CDR2 are PRHDT and FYEKMQ (reference sequence). The CDR3 is made up of 16 amino acids. With V trimmed by 3 bases and J by 5 bases, 9 bases remained unmatched. The CDR3 nucleotides are TGTGCCAGCAGCTTGATTCGGCGGGAGGGCCGAGATACGCAGTATTTT. Protein product: CASSLIRREGRDTQYF.

The chain is built from TRBV3-1 and TRBJ2-7; the D gene is possibly TRBD2 (5 bases). V lost 1 base and J lost 9, with 13 bases in between. This CDR3 is built from 13 residues. Germline V gives CDR1 LGHDT, CDR2 YNNKEL (reference sequence). CDR3 bases: TGTGCCAGCAGCCAAGGGACTTTCCGAGGGCAGTACTTC. Residues: CASSQGTFRGQYF.

This clonotype has just a few counts. This sequence joins TRBV11-2 and TRBJ2-7, with D possibly being TRBD1 (6 bases). From germline, CDR1 is SGHAT and CDR2 FQNNGV. This CDR3 region has 17 residues. V lost 2 bases and J lost 2, with 19 bases in between. CDR3 sequence reads: CASSLRTGSAGTYEQYF. The CDR3 region has the DNA TGTGCCAGCAGCTTACGTACAGGGTCCGCGGGTACCTACGAGCAGTACTTC.

This clonotype was detected ten times or more. This chain connects TRBV29-1 to TRBJ2-3; D not certain. The germline V and J ends were trimmed by 6 bases and 0 bases, with 13 bases remaining between them. This CDR3 contains 14 residues. Germline V gives CDR1 SQVTM, CDR2 ANQGSEA. CDR3 protein: CSVPDGPSTDTQYF. The CDR3 coding sequence is TGCAGCGTCCCGGACGGCCCTAGCACAGATACGCAGTATTTT.

CDR3 protein: CASSPASGRANEQFF. Here the CDR3 DNA reads TGTGCCAGCAGTCCGGCTAGCGGGAGGGCCAATGAGCAGTTCTTC. V usage is TRBV12-3 or TRBV12-4 and J usage is TRBJ2-1; 12 bases agree with TRBD2. V trimming: 5 bases; J trimming: 6 bases; junction bases outside the gene matches: 5. The CDR3 has 15 residues.

This clonotype was observed at least ten times. The chain is built from TRBV6-1 and TRBJ1-5; 7 bases fit TRBD1. CDR1 is MNHNS and CDR2 is SASEGT in the germline V gene. The CDR3 runs 17 residues. J gave up 4 bases and V 2 bases, and 11 bases lay outside the gene matches. CDR3 in amino acids: CASSERPPDRLNQPQHF. CDR3 bases: TGTGCCAGCAGTGAACGACCACCGGACAGGCTAAATCAGCCCCAGCATTTT.

This clonotype has a count of ten or more. The V and J genes are TRBV7-9 and TRBJ2-3; the match to TRBD2 covers 12 bases. V lost 5 bases and J lost 5; bases outside the gene matches: 5. The germline V gene encodes CDR1 SEHNR and CDR2 FQNEAQ (reference sequence). CDR3 length: 15 residues. CDR3 loop: CASSPTGLAGDTQYF. Written as DNA, the CDR3 is TGTGCCAGCAGCCCAACGGGACTAGCGGGAGATACGCAGTATTTT.